The rows below give T cell receptor beta chains drawn from one sample of a study of beta chain features in type 1 diabetes. Assay used: immunoSEQ multiplex PCR; TCRdb lists only in-frame clones, some missing. In the table there are some 190,000 clones, approximately 7.8% of which are singletons. The specimen sequenced was central memory CD4+ T cells from blood. The receptors come from a woman in her thirties or forties with type 1 diabetes. The CDR3 runs from the conserved cysteine through the conserved F or W.

J gene: TRBJ1-4; V gene: TRBV29-1; CDR3 protein: CSGQVQGEKLFF
J gene: TRBJ2-2; V gene: TRBV28; CDR3 protein: CASSPATENTGELFF
J gene: TRBJ2-7; V gene: TRBV4-1; CDR3 protein: CASSPPGGGNSYEQYF
J gene: TRBJ1-1; V gene: TRBV30; CDR3 protein: CASSLQVEAFF
J gene: TRBJ1-4; V gene: TRBV7-9; CDR3 protein: CASSPDRSNEKLFF
J gene: TRBJ1-2; V gene: TRBV10-3; CDR3 protein: CAIGGVGDYGYTF
J gene: TRBJ2-1; V gene: TRBV11-2; CDR3 protein: CASSLGSGGYNEQFF
J gene: TRBJ2-1; V gene: TRBV18; CDR3 protein: CASSQAGQRDNEQFF
J gene: TRBJ1-5; V gene: TRBV7-2; CDR3 protein: CASSPRTGVGNQPQHF
J gene: TRBJ2-7; V gene: TRBV18; CDR3 protein: CASSRLGQLNEQYF
J gene: TRBJ1-5; V gene: TRBV30; CDR3 protein: CAWSRGNQPQHF
J gene: TRBJ2-5; V gene: TRBV27; CDR3 protein: CASSWGKGAARDETQYF
J gene: TRBJ2-7; V gene: TRBV7-8; CDR3 protein: CASSLASSGTYEQYF
J gene: TRBJ2-1; V gene: TRBV30; CDR3 protein: CAWSLAGVTEQFF
J gene: TRBJ1-2; V gene: TRBV4-2; CDR3 protein: CASSHLQKINYGYTF
J gene: TRBJ1-1; V gene: TRBV23-1; CDR3 protein: CASSQSPLQGAKGTEAFF
J gene: TRBJ2-7; V gene: TRBV4-2; CDR3 protein: CASSLTGTGIGSYEQYF
J gene: TRBJ2-2; V gene: TRBV7-2; CDR3 protein: CASSLGWTSVTGELFF
J gene: TRBJ2-1; V gene: TRBV2; CDR3 protein: CASSESGSSSYNEQFF
J gene: TRBJ2-1; V gene: TRBV5-4; CDR3 protein: CASRTGTSRTYNEQFF
J gene: TRBJ2-3; V gene: TRBV28; CDR3 protein: CASTPGQGQDTQYF
J gene: TRBJ2-2; V gene: TRBV2; CDR3 protein: CASATGLPTGELFF
J gene: TRBJ2-1; V gene: TRBV5-1; CDR3 protein: CASTWTSGYNNEQFF
J gene: TRBJ2-1; V gene: TRBV9; CDR3 protein: CASSPVLDSYNEQFF
J gene: TRBJ2-5; V gene: TRBV5-6; CDR3 protein: CASSLLAVQETQYF
J gene: TRBJ1-6; V gene: TRBV7-6; CDR3 protein: CASSLQINSPLHF
J gene: TRBJ2-1; V gene: TRBV7-9; CDR3 protein: CASSLSGGNNEQFF
J gene: TRBJ2-1; V gene: TRBV7-8; CDR3 protein: CASSLVQGVLYNEQFF
J gene: TRBJ1-1; V gene: TRBV5-4; CDR3 protein: CASSFSTPNTEAFF
J gene: TRBJ2-7; V gene: TRBV5-4; CDR3 protein: CASSLQTGTGAYEQYF
J gene: TRBJ2-1; V gene: TRBV5-1; CDR3 protein: CASSATDREQFF
J gene: TRBJ1-4; V gene: TRBV28; CDR3 protein: CASRPPGQKFEKLFF
J gene: TRBJ1-1; V gene: TRBV7-3; CDR3 protein: CASSLGAGAAEAFF
J gene: TRBJ1-5; V gene: TRBV18; CDR3 protein: CASSPQRNGQPQHF
J gene: TRBJ2-3; V gene: TRBV7-2; CDR3 protein: CASSLKGTGIVDTQYF
J gene: TRBJ1-4; V gene: TRBV4-2; CDR3 protein: CASSPDPDRAEKLFF
J gene: TRBJ1-1; V gene: TRBV5-6; CDR3 protein: CASSFEGHEAFF
J gene: TRBJ1-2; V gene: TRBV10-3; CDR3 protein: CAISERQGEGYTF
J gene: TRBJ2-3; V gene: TRBV6-5; CDR3 protein: CASRSGTGVDTQYF
J gene: TRBJ1-1; V gene: TRBV6-6; CDR3 protein: CAVGREMNTEAFF
J gene: TRBJ2-2; V gene: TRBV7-9; CDR3 protein: CASSLTQVLFTGELFF
J gene: TRBJ2-3; V gene: TRBV5-1; CDR3 protein: CASTRNAGSTDTQYF
J gene: TRBJ2-1; V gene: TRBV9; CDR3 protein: CASSVGTGSFYNEQFF
J gene: TRBJ2-3; V gene: TRBV7-4; CDR3 protein: CASTTIRDSADTQYF
J gene: TRBJ1-2; V gene: TRBV7-9; CDR3 protein: CASSRDRGYGYGYTF
J gene: TRBJ2-3; V gene: TRBV29-1; CDR3 protein: CSVDGAGGSDTQYF